These T cell receptor beta chains were read from a single sample in a study of cytomegalovirus exposure and HLA in healthy donors. Profiled with immunoSEQ multiplex PCR; TCRdb holds only in-frame clones, not every one. The sample consists of almost 200,000 clones, about 76% of them appearing once. The sequenced sample consisted of PBMCs. These receptors all stem from a male donor in good health and CMV-seropositive. CDR3s include the opening cysteine and the closing phenylalanine or tryptophan. The D gene is left open where the match is weak. Expanded clones get a size class; other rows say once, few or many, or leave the size out.

D: TRBD1
V: TRBV18
J: TRBJ2-2
size: once
CDR3: CASSPGQGHTGELFF
DNA: TGTGCCAGCTCACCCGGACAGGGACACACCGGGGAGCTGTTTTTT

D: TRBD1
V: TRBV2
J: TRBJ2-7
size: -
CDR3: CAGGQVHYEQYF
DNA: TGTGCCGGGGGACAGGTCCACTACGAGCAGTACTTC

D: -
V: TRBV7-2
J: TRBJ1-1
size: -
CDR3: CAQATLNTEAFF
DNA: TGTGCCCAAGCGACCCTGAACACTGAAGCTTTCTTT

D: -
V: TRBV7-2
J: TRBJ2-6
size: -
CDR3: CASSFSSGANVLTF
DNA: TGTGCCAGCAGCTTCAGTTCTGGGGCCAACGTCCTGACTTTC

D: -
V: TRBV7-2
J: TRBJ2-1
size: -
CDR3: CASNTYNEQFF
DNA: TGTGCCAGTAACACGTACAATGAGCAGTTCTTC

D: -
V: TRBV6-1
J: TRBJ1-4
size: -
CDR3: CASSPTVTTNEKLFF
DNA: TGTGCCAGCAGCCCGACAGTCACAACTAATGAAAAACTGTTTTTT

D: -
V: TRBV4-3
J: TRBJ1-3
size: -
CDR3: CASSLGDSSGGNTIYF
DNA: TGCGCCAGCAGCCTCGGGGATTCCAGCGGTGGAAACACCATATATTTT

D: TRBD1
V: TRBV7-8
J: TRBJ1-2
size: -
CDR3: CASTPQGSYGYTF
DNA: TGTGCCAGCACCCCACAGGGGAGCTATGGCTACACCTTC

D: TRBD1
V: TRBV4-2
J: TRBJ2-3
size: -
CDR3: CASSQEIGWDRGGLGTDTQYF
DNA: TGTGCCAGCAGCCAAGAGATCGGGTGGGACAGGGGAGGATTGGGCACAGATACGCAGTATTTT

D: -
V: TRBV7-6
J: TRBJ2-1
size: -
CDR3: CASSLDEGVGEQFF
DNA: TGTGCCAGCAGCTTAGATGAGGGGGTTGGTGAGCAGTTCTTC

D: TRBD1
V: TRBV7-2
J: TRBJ2-4
size: -
CDR3: CASSLRGQGFNIQYF
DNA: TGTGCCAGCAGCCTAAGAGGACAGGGGTTTAACATTCAGTACTTC

D: -
V: TRBV9
J: TRBJ2-1
size: -
CDR3: CASSAQRSLTLGEQFF
DNA: TGTGCCAGCAGCGCCCAGCGGTCCCTCACCTTGGGGGAGCAGTTCTTC

D: TRBD1
V: TRBV5-6
J: TRBJ1-6
size: -
CDR3: CASSGQGNSPLHF
DNA: TGTGCCAGCAGCGGACAGGGTAATTCACCCCTCCACTTT

D: -
V: TRBV5-5
J: TRBJ2-5
size: once
CDR3: CASSAAGRETQYF
DNA: TGTGCCAGCAGCGCGGCGGGGAGGGAGACCCAGTACTTC

D: TRBD1
V: TRBV29-1
J: TRBJ2-1
size: -
CDR3: CSVARDRGYNEQFF
DNA: TGCAGCGTTGCGAGGGACAGGGGGTACAATGAGCAGTTCTTC

D: TRBD2
V: TRBV19
J: TRBJ2-1
size: -
CDR3: CASSLASGLVNEQFF
DNA: TGTGCCAGTAGTTTGGCTAGCGGGTTGGTCAATGAGCAGTTCTTC

D: -
V: TRBV19
J: TRBJ1-1
size: -
CDR3: CASTTTGDIRTEAFF
DNA: TGTGCCAGTACCACCACTGGGGACATACGGACTGAAGCTTTCTTT

D: -
V: TRBV7-6
J: TRBJ2-4
size: -
CDR3: CASSLRDLLAKNIQYF
DNA: TGTGCCAGCAGCCTCCGGGACTTACTAGCCAAAAACATTCAGTACTTC

D: -
V: TRBV28
J: TRBJ1-5
size: few
CDR3: CASSFVEGQPQHF
DNA: TGTGCCAGCAGTTTTGTGGAGGGCCAGCCCCAGCATTTT

D: -
V: TRBV18
J: TRBJ2-1
size: once
CDR3: CASSPGTSRDYNEQFF
DNA: TGTGCCAGCTCACCCGGGACTTCACGAGATTACAATGAGCAGTTCTTC

D: TRBD1
V: TRBV4-1
J: TRBJ2-7
size: -
CDR3: CASSQVPGQQYEQYF
DNA: TGCGCCAGCAGCCAAGTACCGGGACAGCAGTACGAGCAGTACTTC

D: -
V: TRBV4-1
J: TRBJ2-3
size: -
CDR3: CASSHSSGTDTQYF
DNA: TGCGCCAGCAGCCATTCTAGCGGCACAGATACGCAGTATTTT

D: -
V: TRBV15
J: TRBJ2-7
size: -
CDR3: CATSRDWEIEGNYEQYF
DNA: TGTGCCACCAGCAGAGATTGGGAGATTGAGGGAAACTACGAGCAGTACTTC

D: TRBD2
V: TRBV4-3
J: TRBJ2-3
size: -
CDR3: CASSQSPGLAGHRHPDTQYF
DNA: TGCGCCAGCAGCCAATCCCCGGGGCTAGCGGGCCACCGGCACCCAGATACGCAGTATTTT

D: -
V: TRBV30
J: TRBJ1-5
size: -
CDR3: CAWSDRSNQPQHF
DNA: TGTGCCTGGAGCGACAGGAGCAATCAGCCCCAGCATTTT

D: -
V: TRBV5-4
J: TRBJ1-2
size: few
CDR3: CASSLKQGHGYTF
DNA: TGTGCCAGCAGCTTGAAACAGGGACATGGCTACACCTTC

D: -
V: TRBV18
J: TRBJ2-1
size: -
CDR3: CASSPSSSYNEQFF
DNA: TGTGCCAGCTCCCCATCGAGCTCCTACAATGAGCAGTTCTTC

D: TRBD1
V: TRBV14
J: TRBJ2-6
size: once
CDR3: CASSSRDSSSGANVLTF
DNA: TGTGCCAGCAGCAGCCGGGACAGCAGCTCTGGGGCCAACGTCCTGACTTTC

D: TRBD2
V: TRBV9
J: TRBJ2-6
size: once
CDR3: CASSLGGDGANVLTF
DNA: TGTGCCAGCAGCCTTGGGGGGGACGGGGCCAACGTCCTGACTTTC

D: TRBD1
V: TRBV2
J: TRBJ1-4
size: -
CDR3: CATKRDRDEKLFF
DNA: TGTGCCACCAAGAGAGACAGGGATGAAAAACTGTTTTTT

D: -
V: TRBV6-5
J: TRBJ2-3
size: -
CDR3: CASSSPGWADTQYF
DNA: TGTGCCAGCAGTTCACCAGGGTGGGCAGATACGCAGTATTTT

D: TRBD1
V: TRBV5-4
J: TRBJ1-2
size: -
CDR3: CASSPAPSGTGAYGYTF
DNA: TGTGCCAGCAGCCCGGCCCCCTCCGGGACAGGAGCTTATGGCTACACCTTC

D: -
V: TRBV10-3
J: TRBJ2-3
size: -
CDR3: CAISVAEGTDTQYF
DNA: TGTGCCATCAGTGTAGCGGAGGGCACAGATACGCAGTATTTT

D: -
V: TRBV30
J: TRBJ2-1
size: -
CDR3: CAWERRGRNEQFF
DNA: TGTGCCTGGGAGCGGAGGGGGCGCAATGAGCAGTTCTTC

D: -
V: TRBV5-5
J: TRBJ2-1
size: once
CDR3: CASSLEIGPSRNEQFF
DNA: TGTGCCAGCAGCTTGGAAATCGGTCCCTCTCGTAATGAGCAGTTCTTC

D: TRBD2
V: TRBV10-3
J: TRBJ2-3
size: -
CDR3: CAIRDLAGSTDTQYF
DNA: TGTGCCATCAGGGACCTAGCGGGAAGCACAGATACGCAGTATTTT